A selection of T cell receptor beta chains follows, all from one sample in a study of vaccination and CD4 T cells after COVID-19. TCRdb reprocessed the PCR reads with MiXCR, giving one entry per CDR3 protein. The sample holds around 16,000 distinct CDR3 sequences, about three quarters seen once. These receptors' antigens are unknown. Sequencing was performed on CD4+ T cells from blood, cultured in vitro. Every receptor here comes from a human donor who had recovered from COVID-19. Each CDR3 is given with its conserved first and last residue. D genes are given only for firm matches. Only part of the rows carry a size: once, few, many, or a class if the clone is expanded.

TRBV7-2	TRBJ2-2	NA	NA	TGTGCCAGCAGCCAGACGGGCTATCAAAACACCGGGGAGCTGTTTTTT	CASSQTGYQNTGELFF
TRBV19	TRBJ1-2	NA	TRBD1	TGTGCCAGTAGTATGCTGACCTCGGGACAGGGAAAAGATGGCTACACCTTC	CASSMLTSGQGKDGYTF
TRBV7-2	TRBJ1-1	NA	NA	TGTGCCAGCAGCCGGGGGGGGGGTGGGACTGAAGCTTTCTTT	CASSRGGGGTEAFF
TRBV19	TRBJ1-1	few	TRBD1	TGTGCCAGTAGTCCAGACAGGGGGGACACTGAAGCTTTCTTT	CASSPDRGDTEAFF
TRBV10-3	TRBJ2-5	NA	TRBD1	TGTGCCACCGGGGGGACAGGGGGGATGGAGACCCAGTACTTC	CATGGTGGMETQYF
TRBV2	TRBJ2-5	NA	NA	TGTGCCAGCAGGAAGGTACAAGAGACCCAGTACTTC	CASRKVQETQYF
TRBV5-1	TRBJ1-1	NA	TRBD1	TGCGCCAGCAGCTTAGACCCCGGGGCAGGGGGAACTGAAGCTTTCTTT	CASSLDPGAGGTEAFF
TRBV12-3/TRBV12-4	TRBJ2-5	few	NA	TGTGCCAGCAGTCAGGCAGGCCCAGGAGAGACCCAGTACTTC	CASSQAGPGETQYF
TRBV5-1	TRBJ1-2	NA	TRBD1	TGCGCCAGCAGCTTTGTACAGGGGGACGGCTACACCTTC	CASSFVQGDGYTF
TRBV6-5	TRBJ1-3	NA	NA	TGTGCCAGCAGTTACCCCGACGTGACAGCAGTAAACGGAAACACCATATATTTT	CASSYPDVTAVNGNTIYF
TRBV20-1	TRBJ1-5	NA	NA	TGCAGTGCTAGAGATGAAGGAGGGGAGAGCAATCAGCCCCAGCATTTT	CSARDEGGESNQPQHF
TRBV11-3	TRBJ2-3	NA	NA	TGTGCCAGCAGCTCCAGGGGGCGGGAGGCCACAGATACGCAGTATTTT	CASSSRGREATDTQYF
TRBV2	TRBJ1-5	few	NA	TGTGCCAGCTGCCCAGGTAATCAGCCCCAGCATTTT	CASCPGNQPQHF
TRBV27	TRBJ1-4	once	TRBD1	TGTGCCAGCAGTTTTCGGACAGGGGGCCTTGGTGAAAAACTGTTTTTT	CASSFRTGGLGEKLFF
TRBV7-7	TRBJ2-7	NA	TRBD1	TGTGCTAGCAGCCGACAGGGGGCCTACGAGCAGTACTTC	CASSRQGAYEQYF
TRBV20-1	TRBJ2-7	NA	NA	TGCAGTGCTAGGACGGCTAGCTACTCCTACGAGCAGTACTTC	CSARTASYSYEQYF
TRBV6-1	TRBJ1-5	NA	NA	TGTGCCAGCAGTGATATTCCCGGAGCCAATCAGCCCCAGCATTTT	CASSDIPGANQPQHF
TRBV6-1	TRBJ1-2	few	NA	TGTGCCAGCAGTGAAGACCCTAACAGGGAGCACTACACCTTC	CASSEDPNREHYTF
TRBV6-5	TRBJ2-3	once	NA	TGTGCCAGCAGTTACGGTGGGACCCAGCTAGATACGCAGTATTTT	CASSYGGTQLDTQYF
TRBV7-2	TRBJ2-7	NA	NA	TGTGCCAGCAACCTTGAGGGGCCGAGCTCCTACGAGCAGTACTTC	CASNLEGPSSYEQYF
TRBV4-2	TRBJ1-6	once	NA	TGTGCCAGCAGCCCGAAACCCCAGGGTGATTCACCCCTCCACTTT	CASSPKPQGDSPLHF
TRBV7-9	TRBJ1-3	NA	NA	TGTGCCAGCAGCTTAGTCAGAGGTGGAAACACCATATATTTT	CASSLVRGGNTIYF
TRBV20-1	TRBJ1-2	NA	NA	TGCAGTGCTAGAGAGGGTGTGGGGTATGGCTACACCTTC	CSAREGVGYGYTF
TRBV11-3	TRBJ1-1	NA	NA	TGTGCCAGCAGCCCGGAACCGGGGGGCACTGAAGCTTTCTTT	CASSPEPGGTEAFF
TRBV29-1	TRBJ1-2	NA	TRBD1	TGCAGCGTTGAAGGCGGGACAGGATACTATGGCTACACCTTC	CSVEGGTGYYGYTF
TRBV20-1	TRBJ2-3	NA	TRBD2	TGCAGTGCTAGTCGGGAGACTAGCGGACTGAAAAGAAGAGATACGCAGTATTTT	CSASRETSGLKRRDTQYF
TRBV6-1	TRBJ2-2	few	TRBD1	TGTGCCAGCAGCACAGGGGGCAGGTCCGGGGAGCTGTTTTTT	CASSTGGRSGELFF
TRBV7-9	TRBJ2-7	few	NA	TGTGCCAGCAGCTTAGGTGTCCACTCCTACGAGCAGTACTTC	CASSLGVHSYEQYF
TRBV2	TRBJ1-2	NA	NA	TGTGCCAGCAGGGAGGACAGTGGTAACTATGGCTACACCTTC	CASREDSGNYGYTF
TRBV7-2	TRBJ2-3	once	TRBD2	TGTGCCAGCAGCTTCCTCCGGGGACTAGCGGGACTCACAGATACGCAGTATTTT	CASSFLRGLAGLTDTQYF
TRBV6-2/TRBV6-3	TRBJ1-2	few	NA	TGTGCCAGCAGTTACTCAAGGGTCGGCTACACCTTC	CASSYSRVGYTF
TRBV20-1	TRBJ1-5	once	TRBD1	TGCAGTGCTAGACCGGGACAGGGATTCAATCAGCCCCAGCATTTT	CSARPGQGFNQPQHF
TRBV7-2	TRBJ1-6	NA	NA	TGTGCCAGCAACAACCGGCGGTCACCCCTCCACTTT	CASNNRRSPLHF
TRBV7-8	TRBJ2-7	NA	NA	TGTGCCAGCAGCTTAGCGGTAGTTCTAGAAGGGGGGGAGCAGTACTTC	CASSLAVVLEGGEQYF
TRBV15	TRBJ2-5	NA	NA	TGTGCCACCAGCAGGTCCGCTGCTGGCGCCGAGACCCAGTACTTC	CATSRSAAGAETQYF
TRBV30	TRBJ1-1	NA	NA	TGTGCCTGGGACAGCCACGCTGAAGCTTTCTTT	CAWDSHAEAFF
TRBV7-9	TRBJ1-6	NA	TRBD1	TGTGCCAGCAGCTCGACAGGGAAAAGTTCACCCCTCCACTTT	CASSSTGKSSPLHF
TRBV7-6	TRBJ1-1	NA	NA	TGTGCCAGCAGGAAGGGACTGAACACTGAAGCTTTCTTT	CASRKGLNTEAFF
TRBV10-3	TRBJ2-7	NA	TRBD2	TGTGCCGCCGGGACTAGCGTAGGCGAGCAGTACTTC	CAAGTSVGEQYF
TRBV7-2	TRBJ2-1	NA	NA	TGTGCCAGCAGCTTAGCCTATTCCCAGGGTGAGCAGTTCTTC	CASSLAYSQGEQFF
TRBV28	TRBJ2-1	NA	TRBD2	TGTGCCAGCAGTTTAAAGGCTAGCGGGACTAATGAGCAGTTCTTC	CASSLKASGTNEQFF
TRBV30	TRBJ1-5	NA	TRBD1	TGTGCCTGGAAAAGGACAGGGAATAGCAATCAGCCCCAGCATTTT	CAWKRTGNSNQPQHF
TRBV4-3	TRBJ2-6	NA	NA	TGCGCCAGCAGCCCCCTGGTGGGGGACTCTGGGGCCAACGTCCTGACTTTC	CASSPLVGDSGANVLTF
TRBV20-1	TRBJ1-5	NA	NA	TGCAGTGCTAGTTGGGGTGGGGCTCAGCCCCAGCATTTT	CSASWGGAQPQHF
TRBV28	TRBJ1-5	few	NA	TGTGCCAGCAGCTTAGGGGGGGGAGGCAATCAGCCCCAGCATTTT	CASSLGGGGNQPQHF
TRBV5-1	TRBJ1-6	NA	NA	TGCGCCAGCAGCTTGGAAACAGGGACTAATAATTCACCCCTCCACTTT	CASSLETGTNNSPLHF
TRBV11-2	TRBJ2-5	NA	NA	TGTGCCAGCAGCTTAGACTTTGAAGAGACCCAGTACTTC	CASSLDFEETQYF
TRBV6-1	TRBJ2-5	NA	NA	TGTGCCAGCAGCCCCGTCCTGGCCGGAAAGACCCAGTACTTC	CASSPVLAGKTQYF
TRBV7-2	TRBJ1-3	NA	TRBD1	TGTGCCAGCAGCCTTACGGACAGGGCTGGAAACACCATATATTTT	CASSLTDRAGNTIYF
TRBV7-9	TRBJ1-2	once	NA	TGTGCCAGCAGCCCCTACCACACCTTC	CASSPYHTF
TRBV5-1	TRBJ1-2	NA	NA	TGCGCCAGCAGCTCTTCGGGTTGGCCAGCGAACTATGGCTACACCTTC	CASSSSGWPANYGYTF
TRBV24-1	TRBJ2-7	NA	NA	TGTGCCACCAGTGATCCGGGACGGGACTCCTACGAGCAGTACTTC	CATSDPGRDSYEQYF
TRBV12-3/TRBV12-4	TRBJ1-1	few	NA	TGTGCCAGCAGTTTTGGAGGGGCTGGGGTTGAAGCTTTCTTT	CASSFGGAGVEAFF
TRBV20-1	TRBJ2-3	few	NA	TGCAGTGCTAGAGATAAGGCGGGATCGCAGGCAGATACGCAGTATTTT	CSARDKAGSQADTQYF
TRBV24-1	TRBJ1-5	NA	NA	TGTGCCACCAGTTTTGGGGGCAATCAGCCCCAGCATTTT	CATSFGGNQPQHF